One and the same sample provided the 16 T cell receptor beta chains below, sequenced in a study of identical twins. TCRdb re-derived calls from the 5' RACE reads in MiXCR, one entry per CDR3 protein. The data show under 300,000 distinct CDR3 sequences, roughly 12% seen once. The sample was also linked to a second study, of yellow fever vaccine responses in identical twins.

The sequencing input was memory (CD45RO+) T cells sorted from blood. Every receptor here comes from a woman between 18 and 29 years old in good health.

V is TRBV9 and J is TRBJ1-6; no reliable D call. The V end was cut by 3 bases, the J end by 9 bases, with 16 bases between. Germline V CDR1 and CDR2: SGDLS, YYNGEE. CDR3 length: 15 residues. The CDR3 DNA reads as TGTGCCAGCAGCGCACAGTCATTCGAGGGTTCACCCCTCCACTTT. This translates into CASSAQSFEGSPLHF.

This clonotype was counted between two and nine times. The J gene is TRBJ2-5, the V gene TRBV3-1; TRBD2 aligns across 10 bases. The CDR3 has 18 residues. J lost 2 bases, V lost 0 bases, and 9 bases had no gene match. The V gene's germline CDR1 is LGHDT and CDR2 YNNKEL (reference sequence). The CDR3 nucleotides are TGTGCCAGCAGCCAAGATCTAGGGCTAGCGGGGGTACAAGAGACCCAGTACTTC. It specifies CASSQDLGLAGVQETQYF.

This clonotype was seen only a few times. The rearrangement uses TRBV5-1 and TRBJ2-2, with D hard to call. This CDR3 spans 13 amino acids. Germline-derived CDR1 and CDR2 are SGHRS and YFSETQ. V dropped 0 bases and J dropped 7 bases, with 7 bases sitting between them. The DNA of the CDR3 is TGCGCCAGCAGCTTGGCCTCCCACGGGGAGCTGTTTTTT. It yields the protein CASSLASHGELFF. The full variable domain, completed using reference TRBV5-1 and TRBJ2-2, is KAGVTQTPRYLIKTRGQQVTLSCSPISGHRSVSWYQQTPGQGLQFLFEYFSETQRNKGNFPGRFSGRQFSNSRSEMNVSTLELGDSALYLCASSLASHGELFFGEGSRLTVL.

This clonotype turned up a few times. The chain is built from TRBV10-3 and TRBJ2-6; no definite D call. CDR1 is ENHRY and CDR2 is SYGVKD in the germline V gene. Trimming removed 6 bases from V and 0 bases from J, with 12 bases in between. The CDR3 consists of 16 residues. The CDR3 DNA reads TGTGCCATCAGACCCGTAGGGTTCTCTGGGGCCAACGTCCTGACTTTC. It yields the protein CAIRPVGFSGANVLTF.

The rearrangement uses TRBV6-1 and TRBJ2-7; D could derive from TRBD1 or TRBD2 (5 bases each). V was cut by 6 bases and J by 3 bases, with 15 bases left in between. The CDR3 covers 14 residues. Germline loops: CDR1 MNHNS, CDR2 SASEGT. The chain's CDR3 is CASRPLGTYYEQYF. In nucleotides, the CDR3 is TGTGCCAGCAGGCCACTAGGGACCTACTACGAGCAGTACTTC.

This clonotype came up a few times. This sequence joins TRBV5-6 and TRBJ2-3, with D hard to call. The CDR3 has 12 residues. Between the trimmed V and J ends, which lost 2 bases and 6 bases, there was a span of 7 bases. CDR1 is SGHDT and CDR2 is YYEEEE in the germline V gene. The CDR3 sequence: CASSFLGDTQYF. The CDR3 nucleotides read TGTGCCAGCAGCTTTCTCGGGGATACGCAGTATTTT.

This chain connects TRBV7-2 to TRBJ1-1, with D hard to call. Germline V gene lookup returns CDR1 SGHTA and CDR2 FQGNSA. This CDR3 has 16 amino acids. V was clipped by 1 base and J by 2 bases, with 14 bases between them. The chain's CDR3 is CASSLVGSQKNTEAFF. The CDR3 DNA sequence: TGTGCCAGCAGCTTAGTCGGGTCACAGAAAAACACTGAAGCTTTCTTT.

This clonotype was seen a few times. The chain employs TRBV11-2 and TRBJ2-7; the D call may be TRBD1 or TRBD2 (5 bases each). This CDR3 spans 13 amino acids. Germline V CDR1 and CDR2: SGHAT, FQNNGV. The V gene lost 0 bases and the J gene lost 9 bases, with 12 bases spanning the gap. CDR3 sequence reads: CASSLDEGLGQYF. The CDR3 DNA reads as TGTGCCAGCAGCTTAGACGAGGGGCTGGGGCAGTACTTC.

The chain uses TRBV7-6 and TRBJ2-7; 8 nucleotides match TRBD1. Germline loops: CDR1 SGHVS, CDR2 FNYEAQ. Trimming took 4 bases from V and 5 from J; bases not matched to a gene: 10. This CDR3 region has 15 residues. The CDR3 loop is CASSYPGQGFHEQYF. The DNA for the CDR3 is TGTGCCAGCAGCTACCCCGGACAGGGTTTCCACGAGCAGTACTTC.

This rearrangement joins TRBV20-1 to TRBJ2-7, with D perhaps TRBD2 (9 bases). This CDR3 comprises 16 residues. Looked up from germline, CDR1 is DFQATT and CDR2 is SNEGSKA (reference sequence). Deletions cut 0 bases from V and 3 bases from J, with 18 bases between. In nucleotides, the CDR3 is TGCAGTGCTAGAGATCAGGCTAGCGGGACAGGCTACGAGCAGTACTTC. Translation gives CSARDQASGTGYEQYF.

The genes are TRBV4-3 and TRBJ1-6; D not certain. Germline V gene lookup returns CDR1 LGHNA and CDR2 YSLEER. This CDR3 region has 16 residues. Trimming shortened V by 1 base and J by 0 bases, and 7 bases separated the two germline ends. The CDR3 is CASSQGGSSYNSPLHF. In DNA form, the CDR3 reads TGCGCCAGCAGCCAAGGAGGGAGCTCCTATAATTCACCCCTCCACTTT.

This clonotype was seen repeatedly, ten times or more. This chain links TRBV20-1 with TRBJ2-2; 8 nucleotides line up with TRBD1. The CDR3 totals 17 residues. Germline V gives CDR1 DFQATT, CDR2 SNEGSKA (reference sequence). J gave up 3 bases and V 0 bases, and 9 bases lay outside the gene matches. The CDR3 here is CSARDLGQGIDTGELFF. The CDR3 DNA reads TGCAGTGCTAGAGATCTAGGACAGGGAATCGACACCGGGGAGCTGTTTTTT.

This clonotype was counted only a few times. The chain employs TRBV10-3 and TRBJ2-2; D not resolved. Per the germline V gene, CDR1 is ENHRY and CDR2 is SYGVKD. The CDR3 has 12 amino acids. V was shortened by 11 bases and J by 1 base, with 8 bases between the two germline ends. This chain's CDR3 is CAAQRNTGELFF. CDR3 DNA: TGTGCCGCACAGAGGAACACCGGGGAGCTGTTTTTT.

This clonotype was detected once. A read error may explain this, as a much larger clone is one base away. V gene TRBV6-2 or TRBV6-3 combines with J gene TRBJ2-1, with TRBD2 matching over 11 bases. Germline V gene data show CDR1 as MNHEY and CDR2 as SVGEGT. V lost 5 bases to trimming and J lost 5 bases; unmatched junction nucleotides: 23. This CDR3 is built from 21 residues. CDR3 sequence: CASSHLVPASGRLLMNNEQFF. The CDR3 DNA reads TGTGCCAGCAGTCATCTGGTCCCGGCTAGCGGGAGGCTCCTAATGAACAATGAGCAGTTCTTC.

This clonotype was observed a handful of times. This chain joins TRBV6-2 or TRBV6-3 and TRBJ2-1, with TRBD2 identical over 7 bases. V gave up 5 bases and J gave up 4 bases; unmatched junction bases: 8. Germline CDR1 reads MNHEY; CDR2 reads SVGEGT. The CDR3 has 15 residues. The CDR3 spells CASSEGSGEYNEQFF. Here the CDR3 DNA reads TGTGCCAGCAGTGAGGGCAGCGGGGAGTACAATGAGCAGTTCTTC.

Written as DNA, the CDR3 is TGTGCCAGCAGCTTAGCGGGGGCAGGCCCCAACACCATATATTTT. Translation: CASSLAGAGPNTIYF. The V and J genes are TRBV7-2 and TRBJ1-3, with a tentative D call TRBD1 (6 bases). V was cut by 0 bases and J by 7 bases, with 13 bases left in between. The CDR3 length is 15 residues. CDR1 and CDR2 (germline): SGHTA, FQGNSA.